This is a list of T cell receptor beta chains from one sample in a study of beta chain features in type 1 diabetes. Libraries were prepared by immunoSEQ multiplex PCR; TCRdb keeps only in-frame clonotypes and omits some of them. The sample holds about 250,000 clones, approximately 10% seen once. Sequencing was performed on naive CD4+ T cells from blood. These receptors were obtained from a man aged 30 to 45 with type 1 diabetes. Each CDR3 is given with its conserved first and last residue. The D gene is left open where the match is weak. Only part of the rows carry a size: once, few, many, or a class if the clone is expanded.

j_gene: TRBJ1-1
v_gene: TRBV27
abundance: few
d_gene: -
CDR3aa: CASGQGNTEAFF
CDR3nt: TGTGCCAGCGGGCAGGGGAACACTGAAGCTTTCTTT

j_gene: TRBJ1-1
v_gene: TRBV4-2
abundance: -
d_gene: -
CDR3aa: CASSQGAGEGTEAFF
CDR3nt: TGTGCCAGCAGCCAAGGAGCAGGGGAAGGCACTGAAGCTTTCTTT

j_gene: TRBJ1-1
v_gene: TRBV29-1
abundance: few
d_gene: -
CDR3aa: CSVDTWSEAFF
CDR3nt: TGCAGCGTTGATACCTGGAGTGAAGCTTTCTTT

j_gene: TRBJ2-1
v_gene: TRBV2
abundance: few
d_gene: -
CDR3aa: CASQDWGNEQFF
CDR3nt: TGTGCCAGCCAGGACTGGGGCAATGAGCAGTTCTTC

j_gene: TRBJ2-7
v_gene: TRBV21-1
abundance: -
d_gene: -
CDR3aa: CASSSELNGEQYF
CDR3nt: TGTGCCAGCAGCAGTGAACTCAACGGCGAGCAGTACTTC

j_gene: TRBJ2-5
v_gene: TRBV19
abundance: -
d_gene: TRBD2
CDR3aa: CASSPRGEETQYF
CDR3nt: TGTGCCAGTAGTCCCCGGGGGGAAGAGACCCAGTACTTC

j_gene: TRBJ2-3
v_gene: TRBV7-9
abundance: -
d_gene: TRBD1
CDR3aa: CASSRTGVAQYF
CDR3nt: TGTGCCAGCAGCCGGACAGGGGTTGCGCAGTATTTT

j_gene: TRBJ2-3
v_gene: TRBV6-5
abundance: -
d_gene: TRBD2
CDR3aa: CASSRTSGRPDTQYF
CDR3nt: TGTGCCAGCAGCCGGACTAGCGGGCGCCCAGATACGCAGTATTTT

j_gene: TRBJ1-4
v_gene: TRBV9
abundance: few
d_gene: TRBD1
CDR3aa: CASSVGTGGNEKLFF
CDR3nt: TGTGCCAGCAGCGTAGGGACAGGGGGTAATGAAAAACTGTTTTTT

j_gene: TRBJ2-2
v_gene: TRBV27
abundance: -
d_gene: -
CDR3aa: CASSSIYSGGELFF
CDR3nt: TGTGCCAGCAGTTCCATCTACTCGGGCGGGGAGCTGTTTTTT

j_gene: TRBJ2-1
v_gene: TRBV7-3
abundance: -
d_gene: -
CDR3aa: CASSLGGQGYNEQFF
CDR3nt: TGTGCCAGCAGCTTGGGGGGGCAGGGGTACAATGAGCAGTTCTTC

j_gene: TRBJ2-7
v_gene: TRBV4-1
abundance: -
d_gene: TRBD2
CDR3aa: CASSQFAAGGPYEQYF
CDR3nt: TGCGCCAGCAGCCAATTCGCTGCGGGGGGACCCTACGAGCAGTACTTC

j_gene: TRBJ2-3
v_gene: TRBV4-3
abundance: -
d_gene: TRBD2
CDR3aa: CASSQDASGGAGDTQYF
CDR3nt: TGCGCCAGCAGCCAAGACGCAAGCGGGGGGGCCGGAGATACGCAGTATTTT

j_gene: TRBJ1-2
v_gene: TRBV9
abundance: few
d_gene: TRBD1
CDR3aa: CASSLTGEAGYTF
CDR3nt: TGTGCCAGCAGCTTGACAGGGGAAGCTGGCTACACCTTC

j_gene: TRBJ2-7
v_gene: TRBV10-2
abundance: -
d_gene: -
CDR3aa: CASRPAGTTYEQYF
CDR3nt: TGCGCCAGCAGGCCAGCGGGCACCACCTACGAGCAGTACTTC

j_gene: TRBJ2-7
v_gene: TRBV5-1
abundance: -
d_gene: -
CDR3aa: CASSERPGTPYEQYF
CDR3nt: TGCGCCAGCAGCGAACGCCCCGGGACACCTTACGAGCAGTACTTC

j_gene: TRBJ1-2
v_gene: TRBV7-2
abundance: few
d_gene: TRBD1
CDR3aa: CASSPDRDYGYTF
CDR3nt: TGTGCCAGCAGCCCGGACAGGGACTATGGCTACACCTTC

j_gene: TRBJ2-1
v_gene: TRBV2
abundance: -
d_gene: TRBD2
CDR3aa: CASSDPGLAANEQFF
CDR3nt: TGTGCCAGCAGTGACCCGGGACTAGCGGCGAATGAGCAGTTCTTC

j_gene: TRBJ1-5
v_gene: TRBV30
abundance: -
d_gene: -
CDR3aa: CAWSRDSNQPQHF
CDR3nt: TGTGCCTGGAGTCGAGATAGCAATCAGCCCCAGCATTTT

j_gene: TRBJ2-3
v_gene: TRBV7-9
abundance: -
d_gene: TRBD1
CDR3aa: CASSPNRGRTDTQYF
CDR3nt: TGTGCCAGCAGCCCTAACAGGGGGCGCACAGATACGCAGTATTTT

j_gene: TRBJ2-7
v_gene: TRBV27
abundance: -
d_gene: -
CDR3aa: CASSPRQVFYEQYF
CDR3nt: TGTGCCAGCAGTCCCCGACAAGTTTTCTACGAGCAGTACTTC

j_gene: TRBJ1-2
v_gene: TRBV30
abundance: few
d_gene: -
CDR3aa: CAWSVRGDYGYTF
CDR3nt: TGTGCCTGGAGTGTACGGGGGGACTATGGCTACACCTTC